This is a list of T cell receptor beta chains from one sample in a study of CD8 T cells in ankylosing spondylitis. TCRdb re-called the 5' RACE reads through MiXCR, storing one row per CDR3 protein. Of more than 600,000 distinct CDR3 sequences in the sample, around 17% were seen once. Sequencing was carried out using blood, either unsorted or a sorted T cell fraction (not recorded which). These receptors came from a male donor with ankylosing spondylitis. The CDR3 runs from the conserved cysteine through the conserved F or W. Fields, in order: clone size, D gene, J gene, V gene, CDR3 protein, CDR3 DNA. The D gene is left open where the match is weak. Only part of the rows carry a size: once, few, many, or a class if the clone is expanded.

NA NA TRBJ1-1 TRBV5-6 CASSYQNRNTEAFF TGTGCCAGCAGCTACCAAAATAGGAACACTGAAGCTTTCTTT
NA NA TRBJ1-2 TRBV12-3/TRBV12-4 CASSTDGDYYGYTF TGTGCCAGCAGCACGGACGGCGATTACTATGGCTACACCTTC
few TRBD1 TRBJ2-5 TRBV2 CASIGTVPQETQYF TGTGCCAGCATTGGGACAGTCCCCCAAGAGACCCAGTACTTC
NA TRBD1 TRBJ2-7 TRBV7-2 CASSSPGTVYEQYF TGTGCCAGCAGCTCACCCGGGACAGTCTACGAGCAGTACTTC
NA NA TRBJ2-7 TRBV27 CASSSQGGGSYEQYF TGTGCCAGCAGTTCACAGGGAGGGGGCTCCTACGAGCAGTACTTC
NA NA TRBJ2-1 TRBV5-4 CASSWGDGYNEQFF TGTGCCAGCAGCTGGGGGGACGGCTACAATGAGCAGTTCTTC
few NA TRBJ2-1 TRBV3-1 CASSHPGRNEQFF TGTGCCAGCAGCCATCCAGGTCGCAATGAGCAGTTCTTC
NA NA TRBJ1-4 TRBV28 CASSHDFGEKLFF TGTGCCAGCAGCCATGACTTTGGAGAAAAACTGTTTTTT
few TRBD1 TRBJ1-5 TRBV7-8 CASSFGGQGNQPQHF TGTGCCAGCAGCTTCGGGGGACAGGGCAATCAGCCCCAGCATTTT
NA TRBD2 TRBJ2-1 TRBV20-1 CSASGRAVYNEQFF TGCAGTGCTAGCGGGAGGGCGGTCTACAATGAGCAGTTCTTC
once TRBD2 TRBJ2-2 TRBV11-2 CASTLTGTKNTGELFF TGTGCCAGCACCCTCACCGGGACTAAGAACACCGGGGAGCTGTTTTTT
few NA TRBJ1-5 TRBV20-1 CSARGVQPQHF TGCAGTGCTAGGGGGGTTCAGCCCCAGCATTTT
many NA TRBJ2-5 TRBV10-3 CAISEGYEELETQYF TGTGCCATCAGTGAGGGTTATGAAGAGCTGGAGACCCAGTACTTC
NA TRBD2 TRBJ2-1 TRBV27 CASSFEGLAGDEQFF TGTGCCAGCAGTTTTGAAGGATTAGCGGGAGATGAGCAGTTCTTC
NA TRBD1 TRBJ2-3 TRBV20-1 CSASPLGQAGDTQYF TGCAGTGCCAGCCCTCTAGGACAGGCTGGAGATACGCAGTATTTT
few TRBD2 TRBJ2-4 TRBV7-2 CASSLRTSGLAKNIQYF TGTGCCAGCAGCTTAAGGACTAGCGGGTTAGCCAAAAACATTCAGTACTTC
few NA TRBJ1-1 TRBV4-1 CASSQNSDSTEAFF TGCGCCAGCAGCCAAAATTCGGACAGCACTGAAGCTTTCTTT
once TRBD2 TRBJ2-7 TRBV20-1 CSARDALAGSSYEQYF TGCAGTGCTAGAGATGCCCTAGCGGGGAGCTCCTACGAGCAGTACTTC
NA NA TRBJ1-2 TRBV5-1 CASSWDGSGYGYTF TGCGCCAGCAGCTGGGACGGGTCGGGCTATGGCTACACCTTC
few NA TRBJ1-6 TRBV7-2 CASSASFGYTLHF TGTGCCAGCAGCGCATCCTTTGGGTACACCCTCCACTTT
few NA TRBJ1-6 TRBV9 CASSVEGNYNSPLHF TGTGCCAGCAGCGTCGAGGGAAACTATAATTCACCCCTCCACTTT
NA TRBD2 TRBJ2-1 TRBV5-1 CASSLGGGGLDNEQFF TGCGCCAGCAGCTTGGGTGGCGGGGGGCTCGACAATGAGCAGTTCTTC
few TRBD1 TRBJ2-5 TRBV5-1 CASSSTGGFKETQYF TGCGCCAGCAGCTCAACAGGGGGTTTTAAGGAGACCCAGTACTTC
once TRBD1 TRBJ2-5 TRBV20-1 CSARSDRMRETQYF TGCAGTGCTAGGTCGGACAGGATGAGAGAGACCCAGTACTTC
many NA TRBJ2-1 TRBV7-8 CASSLYSHNEQFF TGTGCCAGCAGCTTATACAGCCACAATGAGCAGTTCTTC
few TRBD1 TRBJ1-1 TRBV7-9 CASRGGQLLTEAFF TGTGCCAGCAGAGGGGGACAGTTGCTCACTGAAGCTTTCTTT
NA TRBD2 TRBJ2-1 TRBV6-1 CASKKGSGLASDEQFF TGTGCCAGCAAGAAGGGGTCGGGACTAGCGTCGGATGAGCAGTTCTTC
few TRBD1 TRBJ1-3 TRBV29-1 CSVEAAPGQFSGNTIYF TGCAGCGTTGAGGCAGCACCGGGACAGTTCTCTGGAAACACCATATATTTT
NA NA TRBJ1-1 TRBV6-6 CATGGATNTEAFF TGTGCCACAGGCGGGGCAACGAACACTGAAGCTTTCTTT
NA NA TRBJ1-2 TRBV27 CASSLVGSLNYGYTF TGTGCCAGCAGTTTAGTGGGCAGCTTGAACTATGGCTACACCTTC
NA NA TRBJ2-3 TRBV4-1 CASSNREKGGTDTQYF TGCGCCAGCAGCAACCGGGAGAAGGGTGGCACAGATACGCAGTATTTT
NA NA TRBJ2-2 TRBV30 CAWRVGAGNTGELFF TGTGCCTGGAGGGTAGGCGCGGGGAACACCGGGGAGCTGTTTTTT
NA NA TRBJ2-7 TRBV12-3/TRBV12-4 CASSWDLSYEQYF TGTGCCAGCAGTTGGGATCTCTCCTACGAGCAGTACTTC
few NA TRBJ2-7 TRBV6-1 CASSNLPGARGEQYF TGTGCCAGCAGTAATCTACCAGGGGCGCGGGGAGAGCAGTACTTC
few TRBD1 TRBJ1-1 TRBV7-9 CASSTRQGGNTEAFF TGTGCCAGCAGCACGCGACAGGGAGGGAACACTGAAGCTTTCTTT
NA NA TRBJ2-7 TRBV28 CASDPGVRSYEQYF TGTGCCAGCGACCCCGGGGTCCGCTCCTACGAGCAGTACTTC
few TRBD2 TRBJ2-3 TRBV7-8 CASSLRIAGRGTDTQYF TGTGCCAGCAGCTTAAGAATAGCGGGGAGAGGGACAGATACGCAGTATTTT
few NA TRBJ2-1 TRBV18 CASSPAWSSDNEQFF TGTGCCAGCTCACCGGCGTGGAGTAGCGACAATGAGCAGTTCTTC
NA NA TRBJ2-7 TRBV29-1 CSVGGSPSYEQYF TGCAGCGTAGGGGGATCGCCCTCCTACGAGCAGTACTTC
few TRBD1 TRBJ1-5 TRBV6-1 CASSPWDRYNQPQHF TGTGCCAGCAGTCCATGGGACAGGTACAATCAGCCCCAGCATTTT
few TRBD2 TRBJ2-1 TRBV20-1 CSARERDSYNEQFF TGCAGTGCTAGGGAGCGGGACTCCTACAATGAGCAGTTCTTC
few TRBD2 TRBJ2-7 TRBV28 CASGGGLAASEQYF TGTGCCAGCGGGGGAGGGCTAGCGGCGTCCGAGCAGTACTTC
many TRBD2 TRBJ2-1 TRBV28 CASASGAYNEQFF TGTGCCAGCGCTAGCGGTGCCTACAATGAGCAGTTCTTC
many NA TRBJ2-7 TRBV7-2 CASSLTNSYEQYF TGTGCCAGCAGCCTAACGAACTCCTACGAGCAGTACTTC
many TRBD1 TRBJ2-2 TRBV6-2/TRBV6-3 CASSYSEGQGALEVGELFF TGTGCCAGCAGTTACTCGGAAGGACAGGGGGCGCTCGAGGTCGGGGAGCTGTTTTTT
few TRBD1 TRBJ2-7 TRBV20-1 CSADRGQYEQYF TGCAGTGCTGACAGGGGCCAGTACGAGCAGTACTTC
NA NA TRBJ1-2 TRBV4-3 CASSPERTAGGYTF TGCGCCAGCAGCCCAGAAAGGACAGCGGGCGGCTACACCTTC
NA NA TRBJ2-7 TRBV7-2 CASSLKLTYEQYF TGTGCCAGCAGCTTAAAGCTTACCTACGAGCAGTACTTC
NA NA TRBJ2-7 TRBV7-2 CAVTSGPYEQYF TGTGCCGTCACCTCAGGCCCCTACGAGCAGTACTTC
NA NA TRBJ2-2 TRBV27 CASSSDYGATGELFF TGTGCCAGCAGTTCCGATTACGGGGCCACCGGGGAGCTGTTTTTT
few TRBD1 TRBJ1-1 TRBV5-1 CASSNGGQVMNTEAFF TGCGCCAGCAGCAATGGGGGACAGGTGATGAACACTGAAGCTTTCTTT
few TRBD1 TRBJ2-7 TRBV20-1 CSARLPTGRAYEQYF TGCAGTGCTAGACTACCGACAGGGAGAGCCTACGAGCAGTACTTC
NA NA TRBJ2-1 TRBV4-3 CASSQVFGASSYNEQFF TGCGCCAGCAGCCAAGTCTTTGGCGCAAGCTCCTACAATGAGCAGTTCTTC
few NA TRBJ1-2 TRBV6-1 CASSRPIPGQGLYGYTF TGTGCCAGCAGTCGACCGATTCCGGGACAAGGGCTCTATGGCTACACCTTC
NA TRBD1 TRBJ2-5 TRBV7-2 CASSPDRVNQETQYF TGTGCCAGCAGCCCGGACAGGGTGAACCAAGAGACCCAGTACTTC
few TRBD2 TRBJ2-7 TRBV7-3 CASSTLAGANYEQYF TGTGCCAGCAGCACACTAGCGGGAGCTAACTACGAGCAGTACTTC
few TRBD1 TRBJ1-1 TRBV4-3 CASSQHGTGGLDTEAFF TGCGCCAGCAGCCAACATGGGACAGGGGGGTTGGACACTGAAGCTTTCTTT
few NA TRBJ2-1 TRBV20-1 CSARGKTYNEQFF TGCAGTGCTAGAGGGAAAACCTACAATGAGCAGTTCTTC
few NA TRBJ1-2 TRBV5-1 CASRPSVMYAGGYTF TGCGCCAGCAGACCTTCCGTGATGTATGCGGGGGGCTACACCTTC